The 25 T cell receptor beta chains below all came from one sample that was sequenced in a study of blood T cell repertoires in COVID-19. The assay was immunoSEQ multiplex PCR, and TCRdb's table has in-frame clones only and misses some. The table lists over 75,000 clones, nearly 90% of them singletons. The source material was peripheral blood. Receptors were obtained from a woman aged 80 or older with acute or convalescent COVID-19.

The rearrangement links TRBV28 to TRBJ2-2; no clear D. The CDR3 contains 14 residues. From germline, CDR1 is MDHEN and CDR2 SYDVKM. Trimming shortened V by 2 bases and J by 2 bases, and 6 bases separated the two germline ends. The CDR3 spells CASSLLRNTGELFF. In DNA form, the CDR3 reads TGTGCCAGCAGTTTACTTAGAAACACCGGGGAGCTGTTTTTT.

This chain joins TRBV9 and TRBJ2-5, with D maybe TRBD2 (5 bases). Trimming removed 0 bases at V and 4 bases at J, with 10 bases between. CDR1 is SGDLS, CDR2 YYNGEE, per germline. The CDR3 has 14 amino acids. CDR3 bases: TGTGCCAGCAGCGTAGCTAGTCGGGGAGAGACCCAGTACTTC. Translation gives CASSVASRGETQYF.

This chain's CDR3 is CASSTGLANEQFF. The CDR3, as DNA: TGTGCCAGCAGCACAGGACTAGCCAATGAGCAGTTCTTC. The rearrangement uses TRBV9 and TRBJ2-1; TRBD2 agrees at 8 bases. Germline V lookup: CDR1 SGDLS, CDR2 YYNGEE. The V segment lost 4 bases and the J segment 6 bases; nucleotides outside the gene matches: 3. This CDR3 is 13 amino acids long. The full variable domain, its missing parts supplied by reference TRBV9 and TRBJ2-1, is DSGVTQTPKHLITATGQRVTLRCSPRSGDLSVYWYQQSLDQGLQFLIQYYNGEERAKGNILERFSAQQFPDLHSELNLSSLELGDSALYFCASSTGLANEQFFGPGTRLTVL.

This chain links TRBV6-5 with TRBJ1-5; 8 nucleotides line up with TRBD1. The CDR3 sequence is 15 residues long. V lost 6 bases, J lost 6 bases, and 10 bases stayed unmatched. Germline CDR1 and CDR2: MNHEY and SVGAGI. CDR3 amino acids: CASRGQGLGPQPQHF. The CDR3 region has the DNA TGTGCCAGCAGAGGACAGGGTTTGGGTCCTCAGCCCCAGCATTTT.

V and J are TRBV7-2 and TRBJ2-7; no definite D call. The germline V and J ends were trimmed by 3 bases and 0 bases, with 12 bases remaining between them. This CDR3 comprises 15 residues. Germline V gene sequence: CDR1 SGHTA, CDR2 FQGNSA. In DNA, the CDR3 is TGTGCCAGCAGCTTCATTAGCATACCCTCCTACGAGCAGTACTTC. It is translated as CASSFISIPSYEQYF.

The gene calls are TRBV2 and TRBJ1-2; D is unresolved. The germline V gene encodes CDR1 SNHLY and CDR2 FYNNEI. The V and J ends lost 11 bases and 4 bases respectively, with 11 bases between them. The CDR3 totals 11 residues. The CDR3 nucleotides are TGTGCCGGAACAGCTTCCTATGGCTACACCTTC. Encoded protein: CAGTASYGYTF.

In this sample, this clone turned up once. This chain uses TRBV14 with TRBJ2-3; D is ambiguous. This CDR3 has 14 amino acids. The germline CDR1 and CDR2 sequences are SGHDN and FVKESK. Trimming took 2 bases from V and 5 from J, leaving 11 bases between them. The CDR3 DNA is TGTGCCAGCAGCCAACCCTCACCGGGAGATACGCAGTATTTT. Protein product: CASSQPSPGDTQYF.

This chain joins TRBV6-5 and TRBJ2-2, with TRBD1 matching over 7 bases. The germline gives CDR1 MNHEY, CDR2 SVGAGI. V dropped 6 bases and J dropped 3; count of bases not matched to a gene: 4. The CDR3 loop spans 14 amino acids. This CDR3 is CASRSGTDTGELFF. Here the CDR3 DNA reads TGTGCCAGCAGGTCCGGGACAGACACCGGGGAGCTGTTTTTT.

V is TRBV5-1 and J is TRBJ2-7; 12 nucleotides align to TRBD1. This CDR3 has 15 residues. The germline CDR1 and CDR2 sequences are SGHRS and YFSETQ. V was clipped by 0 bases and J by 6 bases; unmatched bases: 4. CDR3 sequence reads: CASSLEGQGASEQYF. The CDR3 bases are TGCGCCAGCAGCTTGGAGGGACAGGGGGCCAGCGAGCAGTACTTC.

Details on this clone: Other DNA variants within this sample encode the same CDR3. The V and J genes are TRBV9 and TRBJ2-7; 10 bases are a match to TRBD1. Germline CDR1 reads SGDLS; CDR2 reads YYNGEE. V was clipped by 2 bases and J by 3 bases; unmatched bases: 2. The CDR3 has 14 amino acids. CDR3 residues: CASSVGTGVYEQYF. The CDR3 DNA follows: TGTGCCAGCAGCGTCGGGACAGGGGTCTACGAGCAGTACTTC.

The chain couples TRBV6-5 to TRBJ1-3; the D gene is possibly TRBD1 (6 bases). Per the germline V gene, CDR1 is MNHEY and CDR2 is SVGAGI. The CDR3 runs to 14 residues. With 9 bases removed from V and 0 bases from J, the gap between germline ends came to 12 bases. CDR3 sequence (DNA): TGTGCCAGTTCTGGGGGCAACTCTGGAAACACCATATATTTT. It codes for CASSGGNSGNTIYF.

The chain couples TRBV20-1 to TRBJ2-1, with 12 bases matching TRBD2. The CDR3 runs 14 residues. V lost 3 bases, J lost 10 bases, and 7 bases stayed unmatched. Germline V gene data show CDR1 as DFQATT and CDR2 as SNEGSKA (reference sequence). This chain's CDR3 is CSASRLAGGGEQFF. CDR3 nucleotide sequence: TGCAGTGCTAGTCGCCTAGCGGGGGGGGGAGAGCAGTTCTTC.

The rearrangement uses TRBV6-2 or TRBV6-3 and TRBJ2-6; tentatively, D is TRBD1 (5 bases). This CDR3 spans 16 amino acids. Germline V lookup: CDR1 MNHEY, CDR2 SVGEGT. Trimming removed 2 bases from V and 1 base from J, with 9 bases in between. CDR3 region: CASSYTSGSGANVLTF. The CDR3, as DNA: TGTGCCAGCAGTTACACTTCAGGGTCTGGGGCCAACGTCCTGACTTTC.

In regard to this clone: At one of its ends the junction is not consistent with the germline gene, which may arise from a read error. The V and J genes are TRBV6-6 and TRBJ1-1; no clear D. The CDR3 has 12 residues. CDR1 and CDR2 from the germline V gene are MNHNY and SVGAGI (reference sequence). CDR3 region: CANSYVGTEAFF. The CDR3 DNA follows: TGTGCCAACAGTTATGTCGGTACTGAAGCTTTCTTT.

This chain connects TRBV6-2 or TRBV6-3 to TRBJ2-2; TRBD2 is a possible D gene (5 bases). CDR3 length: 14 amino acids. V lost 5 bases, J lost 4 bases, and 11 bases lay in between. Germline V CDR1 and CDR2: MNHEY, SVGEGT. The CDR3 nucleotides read TGTGCCAGCAGTGTCACTAGGGTCACCGGGGAGCTGTTTTTT. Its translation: CASSVTRVTGELFF.

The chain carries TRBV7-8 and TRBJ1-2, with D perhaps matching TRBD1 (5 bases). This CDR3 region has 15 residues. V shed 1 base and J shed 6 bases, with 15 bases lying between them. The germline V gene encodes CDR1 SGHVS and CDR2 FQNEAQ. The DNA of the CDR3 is TGTGCCAGCAGCTTAGTGACAAGGGGCGTGCATGGCTACACCTTC. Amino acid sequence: CASSLVTRGVHGYTF.

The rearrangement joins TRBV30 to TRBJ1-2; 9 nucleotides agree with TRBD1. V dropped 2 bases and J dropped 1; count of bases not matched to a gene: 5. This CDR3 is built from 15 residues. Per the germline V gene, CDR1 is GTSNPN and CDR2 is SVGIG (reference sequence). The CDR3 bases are TGTGCCTGGAGTCTCCGGGACAGGGTTAACTATGGCTACACCTTC. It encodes CAWSLRDRVNYGYTF.

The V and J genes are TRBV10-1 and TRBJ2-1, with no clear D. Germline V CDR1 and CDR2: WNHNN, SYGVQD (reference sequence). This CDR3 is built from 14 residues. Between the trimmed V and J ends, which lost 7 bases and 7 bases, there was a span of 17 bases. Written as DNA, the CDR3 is TGCGCCAGCAAGGATAGCCATCCAGAAAATGAGCAGTTCTTC. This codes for CASKDSHPENEQFF.

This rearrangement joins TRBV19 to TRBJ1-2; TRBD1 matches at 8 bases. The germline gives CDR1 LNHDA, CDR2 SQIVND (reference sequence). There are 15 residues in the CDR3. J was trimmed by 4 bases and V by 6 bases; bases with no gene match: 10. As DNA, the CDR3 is TGTGCCAGTAGGGGACTACAGGGGGGCATCTATGGCTACACCTTC. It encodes CASRGLQGGIYGYTF.

This CDR3 is CATSPVRSPLHF. CDR3 nucleotides: TGTGCCACCTCACCGGTTCGTTCACCCCTCCACTTT. The V and J genes are TRBV10-3 and TRBJ1-6; D ambiguous. The CDR3 is made up of 12 amino acids. V lost 10 bases to trimming and J lost 9 bases, with 13 bases between them. Germline V CDR1 and CDR2: ENHRY, SYGVKD.

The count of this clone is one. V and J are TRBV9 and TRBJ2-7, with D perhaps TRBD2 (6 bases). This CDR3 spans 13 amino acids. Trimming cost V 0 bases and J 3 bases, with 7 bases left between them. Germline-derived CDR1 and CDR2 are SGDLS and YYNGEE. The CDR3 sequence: CASSVGGNYEQYF. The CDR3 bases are TGTGCCAGCAGCGTAGGCGGGAACTACGAGCAGTACTTC.

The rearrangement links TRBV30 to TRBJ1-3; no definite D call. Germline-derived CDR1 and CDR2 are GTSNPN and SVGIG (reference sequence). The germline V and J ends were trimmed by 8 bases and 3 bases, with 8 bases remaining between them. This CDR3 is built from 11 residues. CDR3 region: CAGSLGNTIYF. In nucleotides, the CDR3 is TGTGCCGGCAGTCTTGGAAACACCATATATTTT.

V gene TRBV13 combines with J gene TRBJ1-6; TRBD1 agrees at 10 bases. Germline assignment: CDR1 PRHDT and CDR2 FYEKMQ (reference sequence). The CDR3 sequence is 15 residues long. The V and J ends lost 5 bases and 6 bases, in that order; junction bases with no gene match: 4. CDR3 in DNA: TGTGCCAGCAGCCCCGGGACAGGGGCTAATTCACCCCTCCACTTT. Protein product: CASSPGTGANSPLHF.

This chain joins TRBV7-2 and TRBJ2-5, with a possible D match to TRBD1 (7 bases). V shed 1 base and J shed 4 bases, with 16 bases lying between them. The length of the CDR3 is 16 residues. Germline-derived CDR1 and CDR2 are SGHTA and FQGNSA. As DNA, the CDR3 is TGTGCCAGCAGCTTAGTTTTGCAGGGGGGTCGAGAGACCCAGTACTTC. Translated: CASSLVLQGGRETQYF.

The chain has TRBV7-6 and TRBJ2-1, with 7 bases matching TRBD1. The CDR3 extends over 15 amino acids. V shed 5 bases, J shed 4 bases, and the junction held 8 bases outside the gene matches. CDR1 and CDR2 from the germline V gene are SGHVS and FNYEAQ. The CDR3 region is CASSLLGQSYNEQFF. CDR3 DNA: TGTGCCAGCAGCCTTTTGGGACAGTCTTACAATGAGCAGTTCTTC.